These 23 T cell receptor beta chains were all obtained from the same sample, sequenced in a study of T cells in Graves' hyperthyroidism and ophthalmopathy. Amplification of TCR beta CDR3 regions was performed using RNA transcripts as template. Carried out on the TCR CDR3, a first-round RT-PCR used the HTBI primer set. Each CDR3 protein is one row after TCRdb ran MiXCR on the multiplex PCR reads. Among approximately 590,000 distinct CDR3 sequences, around 14% were seen once, and the ten largest hold around 7.3%. Sequencing was done on a sample of blood. These receptors were obtained from a woman in her 30s with Graves' hyperthyroidism.

This clonotype was observed a handful of times. The chain combines TRBV20-1 with TRBJ2-3; perhaps TRBD2 as D (6 bases). The V end was cut by 5 bases, the J end by 3 bases, with 18 bases between. Per germline, CDR1 DFQATT and CDR2 SNEGSKA (reference sequence). The CDR3 length is 15 residues. The CDR3 sequence: CSAGTLGDFTDTQYF. The CDR3 nucleotides read TGCAGTGCTGGGACTCTAGGGGACTTTACAGATACGCAGTATTTT.

The chain employs TRBV18 and TRBJ1-1; D may be TRBD1 (6 bases). V was clipped by 6 bases and J by 1 base, with 15 bases between them. The CDR3 totals 15 residues. Per germline, CDR1 KGHSH and CDR2 LQKENI. The CDR3 loop is CASSPGASRNTEAFF. Written as DNA, the CDR3 is TGTGCCAGCTCCCCGGGGGCCTCAAGGAACACTGAAGCTTTCTTT.

The chain joins TRBV7-2 to TRBJ2-1; D is uncertain. Between the trimmed V and J ends, which lost 1 base and 6 bases, there was a span of 10 bases. The length of the CDR3 is 14 residues. CDR1 and CDR2 (germline): SGHTA, FQGNSA. DNA for the CDR3: TGTGCCAGCAGCTTAGAGGTAGTCGGCAATGAGCAGTTCTTC. Translated, it gives CASSLEVVGNEQFF.

CDR3 bases: TGCAGCGTTACGTGGACAGGGGGTTTCAATGAGCAGTTCTTC. Its translation is CSVTWTGGFNEQFF. The genes are TRBV29-1 and TRBJ2-1; 10 bases line up with TRBD1. With 5 bases clipped from V and 6 bases from J, the junction kept 7 bases outside the gene matches. The CDR3 sequence is 14 residues long. In germline, CDR1 is SQVTM, CDR2 ANQGSEA.

This clonotype was counted at least ten times. V is TRBV7-2 and J is TRBJ2-1; 10 positions agree with TRBD2. CDR1 and CDR2 from the germline V gene are SGHTA and FQGNSA. J gave up 7 bases and V 3 bases, and 9 bases lay outside the gene matches. This CDR3 is built from 16 residues. Written as DNA, the CDR3 is TGTGCCAGCAGCTTGAAAAGCGGGAGGGCTCAAAATGAGCAGTTCTTC. As protein: CASSLKSGRAQNEQFF.

This clonotype occurred many times. The rearrangement joins TRBV18 to TRBJ2-1; D is undetermined. This CDR3 contains 16 residues. Germline loops: CDR1 KGHSH, CDR2 LQKENI. V was shortened by 1 base and J by 0 bases, with 10 bases between the two germline ends. The CDR3 loop reads CASSPLIPSSYNEQFF. CDR3 nucleotide sequence: TGTGCCAGCTCACCACTCATTCCCAGCTCCTACAATGAGCAGTTCTTC.

The V gene is TRBV6-5, the J gene TRBJ1-1, with TRBD1 matching over 7 bases. The CDR3 is 16 residues long. Germline assignment: CDR1 MNHEY and CDR2 SVGAGI. J lost 1 base, V lost 2 bases, and 7 bases had no gene match. The CDR3 nucleotides are TGTGCCAGCAGTTACCTAAGACAGGGCCCGAACACTGAAGCTTTCTTT. Protein product: CASSYLRQGPNTEAFF.

This clonotype was recorded many times. The V call is TRBV3-1, the J call TRBJ1-5; 8 nucleotides match TRBD1. The CDR3 spans 16 residues. The V gene end was trimmed by 4 bases and the J gene end by 2 bases; junction bases not matched to a gene: 7. Per the germline V gene, CDR1 is LGHDT and CDR2 is YNNKEL (reference sequence). CDR3: CASSPDGQGGNQPQHF. CDR3 DNA: TGTGCCAGCAGCCCAGATGGACAGGGAGGCAATCAGCCCCAGCATTTT.

This clonotype was detected ten times or more. The chain is built from TRBV7-6 and TRBJ2-2; D uncertain. Deletions cut 1 base from V and 3 bases from J, with 9 bases between. Germline V gene lookup returns CDR1 SGHVS and CDR2 FNYEAQ. The CDR3 is made up of 15 amino acids. Here the CDR3 DNA reads TGTGCCAGCAGCTTAGATCTATGGGACACCGGGGAGCTGTTTTTT. Translating gives CASSLDLWDTGELFF.

This clonotype appeared many times. A junction end diverges from the germline sequence, so it may reflect a read error. V and J are TRBV6-1 and TRBJ2-5; D may match TRBD1 or TRBD2 (5 bases each). The CDR3 contains 14 residues. Germline values: CDR1 MNHNS, CDR2 SASEGT. This CDR3 reads CASRRGPIVDAGNF. For the CDR3, the DNA is TGTGCCAGCAGACGGGGACCAATAGTTGATGCCGGGAACTTC.

This clonotype was seen more than once but under ten times. V is TRBV5-1 and J is TRBJ2-2; 10 bases fit TRBD2. V shed 1 base and J 6 bases; nucleotides not matched to a gene: 3. This CDR3 contains 15 residues. CDR1 is SGHRS, CDR2 YFSETQ, per germline. The DNA of the CDR3 is TGCGCCAGCAGCTTGTGGCTAGCGGGAGCCGGGGAGCTGTTTTTT. Translated, it gives CASSLWLAGAGELFF.

This clonotype was seen more than once but under ten times. The V call is TRBV7-8, the J call TRBJ2-7, with 8 bases that match TRBD1. The CDR3 runs 16 residues. Germline V gives CDR1 SGHVS, CDR2 FQNEAQ. V lost 6 bases to trimming and J lost 2 bases; unmatched junction nucleotides: 12. The CDR3 loop is CASSPSPGTGTYEQYF. In DNA, the CDR3 is TGTGCCAGCAGTCCCTCCCCCGGGACAGGAACCTACGAGCAGTACTTC.

This clonotype was observed at least ten times. The chain uses TRBV5-1 and TRBJ1-2, with D perhaps TRBD1 (6 bases). This CDR3 spans 15 amino acids. CDR1 and CDR2 from the germline V gene are SGHRS and YFSETQ. V was cut by 1 base and J by 2 bases, with 12 bases left in between. CDR3 region: CASSLSQGTNYGYTF. For the CDR3, the DNA is TGCGCCAGCAGCTTGTCTCAGGGGACCAACTATGGCTACACCTTC.

Ten or more counts support this clonotype. The chain couples TRBV18 to TRBJ2-1, with D unclear. This CDR3 is built from 13 residues. Trimming shortened V by 0 bases and J by 8 bases, and 8 bases separated the two germline ends. Germline CDR1 reads KGHSH; CDR2 reads LQKENI. In DNA, the CDR3 is TGTGCCAGCTCACCACCGAGCTCTGATGAGCAGTTCTTC. It codes for CASSPPSSDEQFF.

This clonotype was picked up many times. V gene TRBV29-1 combines with J gene TRBJ2-3; 8 bases align to TRBD2. Germline trimming cut 4 bases from V and 4 bases from J; bases unmatched to any gene: 4. This CDR3 has 13 amino acids. Germline V gene data show CDR1 as SQVTM and CDR2 as ANQGSEA. The CDR3 DNA reads TGCAGCGTTGGGGGGACTAGTGCAGATACGCAGTATTTT. Its translation is CSVGGTSADTQYF.

This clonotype occurred a few times. This may arise from a read error, as a much more abundant clone is one base away. This sequence joins TRBV3-1 and TRBJ2-7; D might be TRBD2 (5 bases). CDR1 and CDR2 from the germline V gene are LGHDT and YNNKEL (reference sequence). CDR3 length: 15 residues. The CDR3 reads CASSQGALYDYEQCF. DNA of the CDR3: TGTGCCAGCAGCCAAGGGGCGCTATATGACTACGAGCAGTGCTTC.

This clonotype was recorded many times. This chain uses TRBV5-1 with TRBJ2-3; no clear D. CDR1 and CDR2 from the germline V gene are SGHRS and YFSETQ. V lost 4 bases and J lost 3, with 9 bases in between. The CDR3 is 13 amino acids. The CDR3 bases are TGCGCCAGCAGCGCGCAAGGGACAGATACGCAGTATTTT. Its translation is CASSAQGTDTQYF.

The chain couples TRBV19 to TRBJ2-5, with 8 bases lining up with TRBD1. The trim removed 8 bases at V and 1 base at J, leaving 6 bases unmatched. Germline assignment: CDR1 LNHDA and CDR2 SQIVND (reference sequence). The CDR3 contains 14 residues. CDR3 in amino acids: CASSRQGLQETQYF. The CDR3 DNA reads TGTGCCAGTTCACGACAGGGGCTCCAAGAGACCCAGTACTTC.

The sample holds one count of this clonotype. The chain has TRBV20-1 and TRBJ2-1; 7 positions match TRBD1. Germline-derived CDR1 and CDR2 are DFQATT and SNEGSKA (reference sequence). The CDR3 extends over 11 amino acids. With V trimmed by 6 bases and J by 6 bases, 2 bases remained unmatched. CDR3 loop: CSAYRGNEQFF. In nucleotides, the CDR3 is TGCAGTGCGTACAGGGGCAATGAGCAGTTCTTC.

Notes on this clonotype: This clone may be a read error of a much larger clone one base away. The rearrangement joins TRBV7-2 to TRBJ2-5; 7 positions match TRBD1. This CDR3 region has 15 residues. V dropped 5 bases and J dropped 2; count of bases not matched to a gene: 8. The germline V gene encodes CDR1 SGHTA and CDR2 FQGNSA. The DNA for the CDR3 is TGTGCCAGCAGCCCGGACAGGACTCGGCAAGAGACCCAGTACTTC. Residues: CASSPDRTRQETQYF. The complete variable domain, with remaining parts taken from reference TRBV7-2 and TRBJ2-5, reads GAGVSQSPSNKVTEKGKDVELRCDPISGHTALYWYRQSLGQGLEFLIYFQGNSAPDKSGLPSDRFSAERTGGSVSTLTIQRTQQEDSAVYLCASSPDRTRQETQYFGPGTRLLVL.

Many counts were recorded for this clonotype. The chain employs TRBV11-2 and TRBJ2-5, with a tentative D call TRBD2 (6 bases). The CDR3 covers 15 residues. Germline CDR1 and CDR2: SGHAT and FQNNGV. V was pared by 0 bases and J by 5 bases, with 13 bases between. The CDR3 bases are TGTGCCAGCAGCTTAGACGGCAGGGAGGTGGAGACCCAGTACTTC. Translated, it gives CASSLDGREVETQYF.

For this clonotype: This could be a read error, since a much larger clone is one nucleotide away. The chain combines TRBV12-3 or TRBV12-4 with TRBJ2-1; 14 bases are a match to TRBD2. The V and J ends lost 8 bases and 10 bases, in that order; junction bases with no gene match: 10. This CDR3 has 15 amino acids. In DNA, the CDR3 is TGTGCCAGCGGCCCGGGACTAGCGGGAGATCAGGAGCAGTTCTTC. This encodes CASGPGLAGDQEQFF.

This clonotype was counted a few times. V gene TRBV4-3 combines with J gene TRBJ2-1, with TRBD2 matching 8 bases. CDR1 is LGHNA, CDR2 YSLEER, per germline. The V and J ends lost 0 bases and 8 bases, in that order; junction bases with no gene match: 12. This CDR3 is built from 17 residues. The CDR3 bases are TGCGCCAGCAGCCAAGATCCGTCTGGCGGGAGGATGGATGAGCAGTTCTTC. Encoded protein: CASSQDPSGGRMDEQFF.